This T cell receptor (beta chain) derives from a study of cytotoxic CD8 clonotypes in ibrutinib-treated CLL. Study in general: After a median of almost 70 months, roughly 14 patients stayed remitted and 12 progressed; responses had been partial in about 24 and complete in 2. The study recorded mean values of almost 260,000 productive templates and approximately 94,000 productive rearrangements per sample.

Profiled with immunoSEQ multiplex PCR; TCRdb holds only in-frame clones, not every one. The table has 200,000 to 250,000 clones, 75% to 80% seen once. In its sample, this clone was seen a few times. Its antigen remains unidentified. This CDR3 contains 15 residues. Germline V gene sequence: CDR1 SEHNR, CDR2 FQNEAQ (reference sequence). Trimming at V came to 2 bases and at J to 7 bases, leaving 8 bases not matched to a gene. Findings of the study overall: Patients showed higher baseline clonality than age-matched healthy donors, and it tracked circulating CD8+ T-cell counts.

The sequence was collected from a human donor with chronic lymphocytic leukemia. The material was PBMCs, obtained after 12 months of ibrutinib treatment. V usage is TRBV7-9 and J usage is TRBJ1-2; TRBD1 matches 9 bases. CDR3 amino acids: CASSLISGTGFGYTF. CDR3 DNA: TGTGCCAGCAGCTTAATCTCCGGGACAGGGTTTGGCTACACCTTC.